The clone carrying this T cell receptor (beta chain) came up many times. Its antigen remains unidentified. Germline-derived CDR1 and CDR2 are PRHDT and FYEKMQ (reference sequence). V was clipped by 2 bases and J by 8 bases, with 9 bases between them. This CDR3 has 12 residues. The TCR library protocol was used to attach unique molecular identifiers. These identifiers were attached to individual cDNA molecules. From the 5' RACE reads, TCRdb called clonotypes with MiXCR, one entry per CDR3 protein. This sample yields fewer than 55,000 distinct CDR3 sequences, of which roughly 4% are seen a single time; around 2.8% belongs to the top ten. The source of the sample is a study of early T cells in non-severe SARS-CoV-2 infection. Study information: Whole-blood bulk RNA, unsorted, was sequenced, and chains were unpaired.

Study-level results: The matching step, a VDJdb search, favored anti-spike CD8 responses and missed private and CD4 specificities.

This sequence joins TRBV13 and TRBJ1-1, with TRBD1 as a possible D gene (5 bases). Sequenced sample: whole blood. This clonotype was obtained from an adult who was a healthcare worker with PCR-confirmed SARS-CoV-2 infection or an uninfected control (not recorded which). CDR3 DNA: TGTGCCAGCAGCTTAAGTGGGGGAGAAGCTTTCTTT. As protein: CASSLSGGEAFF.